A single sample gave rise to the 23 T cell receptor beta chains below, sequenced in a study of T cells in Graves' hyperthyroidism and ophthalmopathy. TCR beta CDR3 regions were amplified from RNA. Researchers ran a first-round RT-PCR on the TCR CDR3 using the HTBI primer set. TCRdb itself ran the multiplex PCR reads through MiXCR, one entry per CDR3 protein. In the table there are around 580,000 distinct CDR3 sequences, over 15% of which are singletons. Sample: blood. The receptors were sampled from a woman between 18 and 29 years old with Graves' hyperthyroidism.

This clonotype was observed a handful of times. The rearrangement joins TRBV11-2 to TRBJ1-1; 9 bases fit TRBD1. V was pared by 5 bases and J by 5 bases, with 6 bases of the junction left unmatched. The CDR3 consists of 14 residues. Germline assignment: CDR1 SGHAT and CDR2 FQNNGV. For the CDR3, the DNA is TGTGCCAGCAGCCCGGGGACAGGGCGGACTGAAGCTTTCTTT. Translated, it gives CASSPGTGRTEAFF.

The J gene is TRBJ1-1, the V gene TRBV7-2; D uncertain. The CDR3 totals 13 residues. Trimming pared 2 bases from V and 3 bases from J, leaving 7 bases between. Germline CDR1 and CDR2: SGHTA and FQGNSA. Here the CDR3 reads CASSLMMYTEAFF. As DNA, the CDR3 is TGTGCCAGCAGCTTAATGATGTACACTGAAGCTTTCTTT.

This clonotype has only a few counts. A much larger clone sits a single nucleotide away, making a read error possible. The chain couples TRBV12-5 to TRBJ1-1; TRBD1 might be the D (5 bases). The ends were cut back, 4 bases at V and 1 base at J, with 13 bases in the middle. The germline V gene has CDR1 LGHNT and CDR2 FRNRAP. CDR3 length equals 15 residues. The CDR3 sequence: CASGSTFRENTEAFF. Here the CDR3 DNA reads TGTGCTAGTGGTTCGACGTTCAGGGAGAACACTGAAGCTTTCTTT.

The chain uses TRBV7-9 and TRBJ1-2; weak D call: TRBD1 (5 bases). V was cut by 5 bases and J by 11 bases, with 24 bases left in between. CDR3 length: 15 residues. CDR1 is SEHNR, CDR2 FQNEAQ, per germline (reference sequence). CDR3 loop: CASSPKLGVSTWYTF. The DNA of the CDR3 is TGTGCCAGCAGCCCTAAGTTGGGGGTCTCCACGTGGTACACCTTC.

The chain combines TRBV27 with TRBJ2-1; TRBD1 aligns across 8 bases. Germline trimming cut 6 bases from V and 7 bases from J; bases unmatched to any gene: 17. CDR3 length equals 17 residues. CDR1 is MNHEY and CDR2 is SMNVEV in the germline V gene (reference sequence). Written as DNA, the CDR3 is TGTGCCAGCAGACCCCATGGGGTCAGGGGGCGCTGGAATGAGCAGTTCTTC. Its translation: CASRPHGVRGRWNEQFF.

This clonotype appeared many times. The chain links TRBV3-1 to TRBJ1-2; possibly TRBD1 for D (5 bases). This CDR3 has 14 residues. The germline gives CDR1 LGHDT, CDR2 YNNKEL (reference sequence). The V gene lost 4 bases and the J gene lost 2 bases, with 11 bases spanning the gap. The CDR3: CASSPGTENYGYTF. CDR3 sequence (DNA): TGTGCCAGCAGCCCCGGGACGGAAAACTATGGCTACACCTTC.

This clonotype appeared many times. The gene calls are TRBV19 and TRBJ2-7; 9 nucleotides line up with TRBD1. J was trimmed by 6 bases and V by 5 bases; bases with no gene match: 11. The germline V gene has CDR1 LNHDA and CDR2 SQIVND (reference sequence). This CDR3 has 15 residues. The CDR3 here is CASSSGTGNEREQYF. The CDR3 nucleotides read TGTGCCAGTAGTTCGGGGACAGGGAACGAACGCGAGCAGTACTTC.

V is TRBV5-1 and J is TRBJ2-2; possibly TRBD2 for D (5 bases). CDR1 and CDR2 (germline): SGHRS, YFSETQ. The ends were cut back, 3 bases at V and 7 bases at J, with 13 bases in the middle. CDR3 length: 14 amino acids. The CDR3 is CASSYGGAGGELFF. As DNA, the CDR3 is TGCGCCAGCAGCTACGGAGGAGCAGGCGGGGAGCTGTTTTTT.

There are many counts of this clonotype. The chain is built from TRBV12-3 or TRBV12-4 and TRBJ2-5, with a possible D match to TRBD1 (5 bases). V was pared by 6 bases and J by 1 base, with 15 bases between. The CDR3 spans 15 residues. The CDR3 reads CASSPVTDSQETQYF. The CDR3, as DNA: TGTGCCAGCAGCCCTGTGACAGACTCCCAAGAGACCCAGTACTTC.

This clonotype was found a few times. This chain joins TRBV14 and TRBJ1-5; no reliable D call. V gave up 1 base and J gave up 7 bases, with 14 bases separating them. The V gene's germline CDR1 is SGHDN and CDR2 FVKESK. The CDR3 extends over 15 amino acids. The CDR3 DNA is TGTGCCAGCAGCCAAGTGTTGCGGGGTAGGCAGCCCCAGCATTTT. It yields the protein CASSQVLRGRQPQHF.

This clonotype was seen a handful of times. This chain's CDR3 is CSARGSGPNQPQHF. The CDR3 region has the DNA TGCAGTGCTAGAGGGTCGGGACCCAATCAGCCCCAGCATTTT. The chain recombines TRBV20-1 with TRBJ1-5; D is perhaps TRBD1 (5 bases). With 1 base removed from V and 3 bases from J, the gap between germline ends came to 10 bases. This CDR3 is built from 14 residues. Germline CDR1 and CDR2: DFQATT and SNEGSKA (reference sequence).

The chain is built from TRBV10-3 and TRBJ2-1; 8 positions match TRBD2. This CDR3 has 15 amino acids. Looked up from germline, CDR1 is ENHRY and CDR2 is SYGVKD. Germline trimming cut 2 bases from V and 4 bases from J; bases unmatched to any gene: 4. The CDR3 coding sequence is TGTGCCATCAGTGAGCGAGCGGGAGCGTACAATGAGCAGTTCTTC. Protein product: CAISERAGAYNEQFF.

This clonotype was seen only a few times. The rearrangement uses TRBV12-3 or TRBV12-4 and TRBJ1-1, with 9 bases lining up with TRBD1. V shed 5 bases, J shed 1 base, and the junction held 11 bases outside the gene matches. The CDR3 is 17 residues long. This CDR3 reads CASSLTGGAGGNTEAFF. As DNA, the CDR3 is TGTGCCAGCAGTCTGACAGGGGGAGCGGGGGGGAACACTGAAGCTTTCTTT.

The chain is built from TRBV15 and TRBJ2-2; D gene ambiguous. The CDR3 is made up of 13 amino acids. Germline V CDR1 and CDR2: LNHNV, YYDKDF (reference sequence). Deletions cut 1 base from V and 6 bases from J, with 6 bases between. CDR3 coding DNA: TGTGCCACCAGCAGAGTGGTGGCCGGGGAGCTGTTTTTT. Translated, it gives CATSRVVAGELFF.

V usage is TRBV5-1 and J usage is TRBJ2-7; 12 bases line up with TRBD2. The CDR3 runs 16 residues. Per the germline V gene, CDR1 is SGHRS and CDR2 is YFSETQ. The ends lost 2 bases at V and 1 base at J; junction bases unmatched: 4. The CDR3 spells CASSFKTSGSSYEQYF. In DNA, the CDR3 is TGCGCCAGCAGCTTCAAGACTAGCGGGAGTTCCTACGAGCAGTACTTC.

This clonotype was recorded at least ten times. The rearrangement joins TRBV7-2 to TRBJ1-5; the match to TRBD1 covers 12 bases. Germline CDR1 and CDR2: SGHTA and FQGNSA. This CDR3 is built from 15 residues. Trimming cost V 4 bases and J 4 bases; bases outside gene matches: 2. As DNA, the CDR3 is TGTGCCAGCAGCTGGGGACAGGGGGCAAATCAGCCCCAGCATTTT. It yields the protein CASSWGQGANQPQHF.

The chain has TRBV4-2 and TRBJ2-7; D not resolved. This CDR3 region has 15 residues. Per germline, CDR1 LGHNA and CDR2 YNFKEQ. V lost 0 bases to trimming and J lost 0 bases, with 9 bases between them. Here the CDR3 reads CASSQDQDLSYEQYF. CDR3 in DNA: TGTGCCAGCAGCCAAGATCAGGATCTCTCCTACGAGCAGTACTTC.

CDR3 protein: CSVEDPLGIEQYF. CDR3 in DNA: TGCAGCGTTGAAGATCCCCTGGGGATCGAGCAGTACTTC. The V call is TRBV29-1, the J call TRBJ2-7; D not certain. The CDR3 contains 13 residues. V lost 0 bases, J lost 6 bases, and 12 bases lay in between. Germline V gene lookup returns CDR1 SQVTM and CDR2 ANQGSEA.

This rearrangement joins TRBV28 to TRBJ1-4, with 7 bases identical to TRBD1. This CDR3 spans 13 amino acids. Germline V gives CDR1 MDHEN, CDR2 SYDVKM. V shed 3 bases, J shed 11 bases, and the junction held 6 bases outside the gene matches. For the CDR3, the DNA is TGTGCCAGCAGTTTGCCCCGAGGGGGCAAACTGTTTTTT. Translated, it gives CASSLPRGGKLFF.

Many counts were recorded for this clonotype. J is TRBJ2-7 and V is TRBV12-3 or TRBV12-4; the match to TRBD1 covers 8 bases. The CDR3 has 14 amino acids. The V and J ends lost 8 bases and 2 bases, in that order; junction bases with no gene match: 8. The CDR3 region has the DNA TGTGCCAGCGCTCGAGGGACAGGAGCCTACGAGCAGTACTTC. This gives the protein CASARGTGAYEQYF.

Remarks on this clonotype: With a much larger clone just one base away, this may be a read error. J is TRBJ2-3 and V is TRBV5-4; either TRBD1 or TRBD2 may supply D (5 bases each). CDR3 length: 16 residues. From germline, CDR1 is SGHNT and CDR2 YYREEE (reference sequence). CDR3 nucleotides: TGTACCAGCAGCTTGGTTGGCAAGGGACGGACAGATACGCAGTATTTT. Translation gives CTSSLVGKGRTDTQYF.

There are a few counts of this clonotype. This rearrangement joins TRBV10-2 to TRBJ2-7, with D possibly being TRBD2 (5 bases). Between the trimmed V and J ends, which lost 8 bases and 5 bases, there was a span of 13 bases. The length of the CDR3 is 12 residues. Germline V gene sequence: CDR1 WSHSY, CDR2 SAAADI. CDR3 protein: CASRRGNNEQYF. CDR3 coding DNA: TGCGCCAGCCGACGGGGAAATAACGAGCAGTACTTC.

V usage is TRBV29-1 and J usage is TRBJ2-3, with TRBD1 matching 7 bases. The J segment lost 7 bases and the V segment lost 3 bases, leaving 4 bases of the junction unmatched. The CDR3 has 12 amino acids. Germline V gene sequence: CDR1 SQVTM, CDR2 ANQGSEA. In DNA, the CDR3 is TGCAGCGTTGAGCAGGGGGTAAATACGCAGTATTTT. Residues: CSVEQGVNTQYF.